These 14 T cell receptor beta chains share one sample of origin, sequenced in a study of blood T cell repertoires in COVID-19 (dated by TCRdb to 2020 to 2022). The receptor library was made with the immunoSEQ multiplex PCR assay. What TCRdb holds here is the immuneACCESS table cut down to in-frame rearrangements. Part of the clones is not present; checked against another copy, under half of the missing clones reflect an unresolved V gene, and the others are unexplained. Present in this sample are 250,000 to 400,000 clones, roughly 90% of which were seen just once. Roughly 5% of the sample is held by the ten biggest clonotypes. Sequencing was done on a sample of PBMCs or T cells enriched from blood (not recorded which). Source of these receptors: a man aged 55-75 years who had recovered from COVID-19.

This clone was detected only once. The V gene is TRBV9, the J gene TRBJ2-1; TRBD2 agrees at 10 bases. Germline V gene sequence: CDR1 SGDLS, CDR2 YYNGEE. V shed 3 bases and J 6 bases; nucleotides not matched to a gene: 6. The CDR3 runs 15 residues. The CDR3 region is CASSASGRAPNEQFF. CDR3 nucleotide sequence: TGTGCCAGCAGCGCCAGCGGGAGGGCACCCAATGAGCAGTTCTTC.

The rearrangement joins TRBV7-2 to TRBJ2-1; D gene unclear. There are 16 residues in the CDR3. Trimming took 3 bases from V and 6 from J, leaving 18 bases between them. Germline V lookup: CDR1 SGHTA, CDR2 FQGNSA. CDR3 nucleotides: TGTGCCAGCAGCTTTTCCTCGGCCGGGTATGGCAATGAGCAGTTCTTC. Residues: CASSFSSAGYGNEQFF.

The chain links TRBV7-2 to TRBJ2-5; 8 bases are shared with TRBD2. The V gene end was trimmed by 3 bases and the J gene end by 5 bases; junction bases not matched to a gene: 5. Looked up from germline, CDR1 is SGHTA and CDR2 is FQGNSA. The CDR3 is 14 amino acids. The DNA for the CDR3 is TGTGCCAGCAGCTTTACTAGCGGCGGGGAGACCCAGTACTTC. This encodes CASSFTSGGETQYF.

The CDR3 protein is CASSTRTGGTDTQYF. The DNA for the CDR3 is TGTGCCAGCAGCACTAGGACAGGAGGCACAGATACGCAGTATTTT. The chain employs TRBV7-3 and TRBJ2-3, with 7 bases lining up with TRBD1. Looked up from germline, CDR1 is SGHTA and CDR2 is FQGTGA. V shed 5 bases and J 1 base; nucleotides not matched to a gene: 6. The CDR3 totals 15 residues. The full variable domain, its missing parts supplied by reference TRBV7-3 and TRBJ2-3, is GAGVSQTPSNKVTEKGKYVELRCDPISGHTALYWYRQSLGQGPEFLIYFQGTGAADDSGLPNDRFFAVRPEGSVSTLKIQRTERGDSAVYLCASSTRTGGTDTQYFGPGTRLTVL.

This chain joins TRBV11-2 and TRBJ1-2, with 9 bases fitting TRBD1. With V trimmed by 5 bases and J by 3 bases, 4 bases remained unmatched. The germline CDR1 and CDR2 sequences are SGHAT and FQNNGV. The CDR3 length is 14 residues. CDR3 region: CASSPRTGDYGYTF. The DNA of the CDR3 is TGTGCCAGCAGCCCGAGGACAGGGGACTATGGCTACACCTTC.

The V gene is TRBV5-4, the J gene TRBJ2-3; possible D gene TRBD1, 5 bases. The CDR3 sequence is 14 residues long. The V gene lost 3 bases and the J gene lost 4 bases, with 12 bases spanning the gap. Germline CDR1 is SGHNT and CDR2 is YYREEE (reference sequence). The CDR3 protein is CASSSREGSDTQYF. DNA of the CDR3: TGTGCCAGCAGCTCCAGGGAAGGGTCAGATACGCAGTATTTT.

This clone has a handful of counts. The chain carries TRBV19 and TRBJ2-7; 7 positions agree with TRBD2. Losses at the gene ends were 6 bases for V and 1 base for J; bases not matched to a gene: 9. Germline CDR1 is LNHDA and CDR2 is SQIVND (reference sequence). The CDR3 extends over 15 amino acids. The CDR3 region is CASSLGSGKSYEQYF. The CDR3 DNA reads TGTGCCAGTAGCCTTGGCAGCGGGAAGTCCTACGAGCAGTACTTC.

This clone has more than one count but fewer than ten. This CDR3 reads CASSIGRVWDQPQHF. As DNA, the CDR3 is TGTGCCAGTAGTATTGGCAGGGTATGGGATCAGCCCCAGCATTTT. The V gene is TRBV19, the J gene TRBJ1-5, with D perhaps matching TRBD1 (5 bases). From germline, CDR1 is LNHDA and CDR2 SQIVND (reference sequence). CDR3 size: 15 residues. Trimming shortened V by 3 bases and J by 5 bases, and 14 bases separated the two germline ends.

The chain joins TRBV24-1 to TRBJ2-5; TRBD1 agrees at 8 bases. This CDR3 region has 14 residues. After removal of 4 bases from V and 5 bases from J, the junction contained 5 bases not matched to a gene. The V gene's germline CDR1 is KGHDR and CDR2 SFDVKD. CDR3 sequence: CATSDVRGPETQYF. In DNA form, the CDR3 reads TGTGCCACCAGTGACGTCAGGGGGCCGGAGACCCAGTACTTC.

About this clone: Other nucleotide sequences from this sample produce the same CDR3. The rearrangement uses TRBV9 and TRBJ1-5; tentative D call: TRBD1 (6 bases). This CDR3 has 15 amino acids. V was cut by 2 bases and J by 6 bases, with 15 bases left in between. CDR1 and CDR2 from the germline V gene are SGDLS and YYNGEE. CDR3 sequence (DNA): TGTGCCAGCAGCGTGGGAACAGGGACGGGTCAGCCCCAGCATTTT. Translating gives CASSVGTGTGQPQHF. Based on the CDR3 plus reference TRBV9 and TRBJ1-5, the full variable domain is DSGVTQTPKHLITATGQRVTLRCSPRSGDLSVYWYQQSLDQGLQFLIQYYNGEERAKGNILERFSAQQFPDLHSELNLSSLELGDSALYFCASSVGTGTGQPQHFGDGTRLSIL.

The chain combines TRBV21-1 with TRBJ2-1; the table gives TRBD2 as D, unverified against the DNA. TRBV21-1 is reported as a pseudogene. The CDR3 has 19 residues. As DNA, the CDR3 is TGTGCCAGCAGCGCACAACACTCTAGGAGAGCCCCCTCCTACAATGAGCAGTTCTTC. Encoded protein: CASSAQHSRRAPSYNEQFF.

This chain uses TRBV28 with TRBJ1-1, with TRBD1 matching over 9 bases. After removal of 6 bases from V and 7 bases from J, the junction contained 15 bases not matched to a gene. This CDR3 spans 16 amino acids. Per the germline V gene, CDR1 is MDHEN and CDR2 is SYDVKM. The CDR3 nucleotides read TGTGCCAGCAGCCCGGCCTCTGGGACAGGGTTCGTTGAAGCTTTCTTT. It codes for CASSPASGTGFVEAFF.

Concerning this clone itself: Because the CDR3's place on the DNA is in doubt, the DNA is left out and the CDR3 is given as listed by TCRdb. The chain links TRBV6-5 to TRBJ2-2; the table's TRBD2 call for D was not verified on the DNA. A total of 15 residues make up the CDR3, ends included. Germline-derived CDR1 and CDR2 are MNHEY and SVGAGI. The chain's CDR3 is CASSYLRAGNGELFF.

The V and J genes are TRBV5-1 and TRBJ2-4, with D perhaps matching TRBD1 (6 bases). Trimming shortened V by 3 bases and J by 5 bases, and 9 bases separated the two germline ends. This CDR3 comprises 13 residues. Germline CDR1 is SGHRS and CDR2 is YFSETQ. The DNA of the CDR3 is TGCGCCAGCAGCTCGGGACAAGAAAACATTCAGTACTTC. It encodes CASSSGQENIQYF.